The 13 T cell receptor beta chains below were found in one sample sequenced in a study of spatial heterogeneity in lung cancer. Time point defined: sample taken at primary tumor resection. Unsorted samples of tumor, nontumor lung or frozen PBMC had their whole RNA sequenced. TCRdb fed the 5' RACE reads into MiXCR, producing one record per CDR3 protein. The sample has tens of thousands of distinct CDR3 sequences; roughly 15% are singletons. The material was PBMCs, obtained at surgery. All receptors come from a male donor with early-stage non-small cell lung cancer.

V is TRBV5-1 and J is TRBJ2-7; 10 positions agree with TRBD1. V was pared by 0 bases and J by 3 bases, with 3 bases of the junction left unmatched. The CDR3 contains 15 residues. The germline CDR1 and CDR2 sequences are SGHRS and YFSETQ. CDR3 region: CASSLEGTGVYEQYF. The DNA for the CDR3 is TGCGCCAGCAGCTTGGAAGGGACAGGGGTCTACGAGCAGTACTTC.

The chain couples TRBV7-2 to TRBJ2-3; D is perhaps TRBD2 (7 bases). The CDR3 is 14 amino acids. Germline CDR1 SGHTA, CDR2 FQGNSA. Deletions cut 7 bases from V and 2 bases from J, with 13 bases between. The CDR3 loop is CASMLGGPTDTQYF. CDR3 DNA sequence: TGTGCCAGCATGTTGGGGGGGCCCACAGATACGCAGTATTTT.

In its sample, this clonotype was seen a few times. The chain couples TRBV10-3 to TRBJ2-2; 9 nucleotides agree with TRBD2. This CDR3 comprises 16 residues. Germline V gene sequence: CDR1 ENHRY, CDR2 SYGVKD. With V trimmed by 6 bases and J by 2 bases, 7 bases remained unmatched. The CDR3 spells CAIRPGLAGNTGELFF. CDR3 DNA: TGTGCCATCAGACCCGGTCTAGCGGGAAACACCGGGGAGCTGTTTTTT.

The rearrangement links TRBV28 to TRBJ2-1; 10 positions match TRBD2. The CDR3 is made up of 15 amino acids. V dropped 6 bases and J dropped 5; count of bases not matched to a gene: 7. Germline-derived CDR1 and CDR2 are MDHEN and SYDVKM. The CDR3 coding sequence is TGTGCCAGCAGCGGCGGACTAGCGGACAACAATGAGCAGTTCTTC. Its protein is CASSGGLADNNEQFF.

In its sample, this clonotype was seen a few times. The gene calls are TRBV7-2 and TRBJ2-3, with 13 bases that match TRBD2. Germline V gene lookup returns CDR1 SGHTA and CDR2 FQGNSA. The CDR3 length is 16 residues. V lost 5 bases to trimming and J lost 2 bases; unmatched junction nucleotides: 4. The CDR3 nucleotides read TGTGCCAGCAGCCCAGGACTAGCGGGGGTCACAGATACGCAGTATTTT. Encoded protein: CASSPGLAGVTDTQYF.

This clonotype was observed many times. The chain is built from TRBV9 and TRBJ1-3; TRBD1 matches at 8 bases. Per the germline V gene, CDR1 is SGDLS and CDR2 is YYNGEE. The CDR3 totals 14 residues. V was clipped by 3 bases and J by 6 bases; unmatched bases: 5. CDR3 in DNA: TGTGCCAGCAGCGGACGGACAGGGTTAAACACCATATATTTT. This encodes CASSGRTGLNTIYF.

The chain employs TRBV3-1 and TRBJ1-1; no clear D gene. There are 14 residues in the CDR3. Trimming stripped 1 base from V and 1 base from J, with 7 bases between. CDR1 and CDR2 from the germline V gene are LGHDT and YNNKEL (reference sequence). The CDR3 reads CASSQGFANTEAFF. The DNA of the CDR3 is TGTGCCAGCAGCCAAGGGTTCGCGAACACTGAAGCTTTCTTT.

This clonotype was observed a handful of times. The chain is built from TRBV4-2 and TRBJ2-5; 10 positions agree with TRBD2. The germline V gene encodes CDR1 LGHNA and CDR2 YNFKEQ. The CDR3 totals 16 residues. V lost 1 base to trimming and J lost 3 bases; unmatched junction nucleotides: 5. In nucleotides, the CDR3 is TGTGCCAGCAGCCAAGTAAGCGGGGGGGCCGAAGAGACCCAGTACTTC. Its translation: CASSQVSGGAEETQYF.

The chain joins TRBV28 to TRBJ2-1, with a tentative D call TRBD2 (6 bases). Trimming stripped 3 bases from V and 12 bases from J, with 24 bases between. Germline CDR1 is MDHEN and CDR2 is SYDVKM. The CDR3 contains 16 residues. CDR3 nucleotide sequence: TGTGCCAGCAGTTTGGAGAGCGGGCCTAAGTATCTGGTGCAGTTCTTC. Amino acid sequence: CASSLESGPKYLVQFF.

J is TRBJ2-1 and V is TRBV27; 11 bases align to TRBD2. V lost 8 bases and J lost 6; bases outside the gene matches: 6. Per germline, CDR1 MNHEY and CDR2 SMNVEV (reference sequence). CDR3 size: 14 residues. Written as DNA, the CDR3 is TGTGCCAGCCACCTTAGCGGGAGGGTCAATGAGCAGTTCTTC. This translates into CASHLSGRVNEQFF.

The V and J genes are TRBV3-1 and TRBJ1-1; no clear D. This CDR3 region has 16 residues. Germline loops: CDR1 LGHDT, CDR2 YNNKEL (reference sequence). Deletions cut 4 bases from V and 6 bases from J, with 21 bases between. The CDR3 is CASSPLREVGLAEAFF. The CDR3 coding sequence is TGTGCCAGCAGCCCCCTTAGGGAGGTCGGTTTGGCTGAAGCTTTCTTT. The full variable domain, rest sourced from reference TRBV3-1 and TRBJ1-1, is DTAVSQTPKYLVTQMGNDKSIKCEQNLGHDTMYWYKQDSKKFLKIMFSYNNKELIINETVPNRFSPKSPDKAHLNLHINSLELGDSAVYFCASSPLREVGLAEAFFGQGTRLTVV.

Many counts were recorded for this clonotype. This chain uses TRBV7-9 with TRBJ2-7; D is perhaps TRBD1 (5 bases). Germline lookup yields CDR1 SEHNR and CDR2 FQNEAQ (reference sequence). The CDR3 totals 12 residues. Trimming cost V 5 bases and J 3 bases, with 8 bases left between them. Written as DNA, the CDR3 is TGTGCCAGCAGCCCGACAGACTACGAGCAGTACTTC. Protein sequence: CASSPTDYEQYF.

This clonotype was recorded at least ten times. The chain employs TRBV20-1 and TRBJ1-1; D is ambiguous. Germline CDR1 DFQATT, CDR2 SNEGSKA (reference sequence). This CDR3 has 14 amino acids. V lost 6 bases and J 0 bases, leaving 14 bases between the germline ends. CDR3 bases: TGCAGTGCCCGACAACAACTCATGAACACTGAAGCTTTCTTT. This gives the protein CSARQQLMNTEAFF.